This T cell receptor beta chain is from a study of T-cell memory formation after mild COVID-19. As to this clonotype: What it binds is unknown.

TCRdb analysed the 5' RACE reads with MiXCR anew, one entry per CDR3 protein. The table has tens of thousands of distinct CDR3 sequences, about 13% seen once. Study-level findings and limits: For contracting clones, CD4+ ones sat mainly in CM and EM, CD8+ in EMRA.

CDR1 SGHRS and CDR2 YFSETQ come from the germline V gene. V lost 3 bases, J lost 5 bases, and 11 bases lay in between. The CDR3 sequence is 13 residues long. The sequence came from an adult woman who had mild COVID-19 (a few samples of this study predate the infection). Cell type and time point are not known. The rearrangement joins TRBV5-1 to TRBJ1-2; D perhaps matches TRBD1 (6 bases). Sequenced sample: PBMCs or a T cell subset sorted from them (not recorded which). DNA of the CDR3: TGCGCCAGCAGCTGGACAGCGCAGTATGGCTACACCTTC. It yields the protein CASSWTAQYGYTF.